These 19 T cell receptor beta chains originate from one sample sequenced in a study of beta chain features in type 1 diabetes. What was sequenced were expressed TCRB transcripts, since all of the isolated RNA had been reverse transcribed. Measured with immunoSEQ multiplex PCR; TCRdb has only the in-frame clones, and not every one. Among approximately 730,000 clones listed, under 15% were seen once. General study points: Type 1 diabetes patients showed a moderate but significant shortening of TCRB CDR3s in all four CD4+ subsets.

The antigens of these receptors remain unknown. Sequencing input: naive CD4+ T cells from blood. Receptors were obtained from a man between 18 and 35 years old with type 1 diabetes.

In this sample, this clone turned up a few times. At the DNA level, this CDR3 is encoded by other sequences in the same sample as well. CDR3 sequence reads: CASSYSGSPDTQYF. Written as DNA, the CDR3 is TGTGCCAGCAGTTACTCGGGGAGTCCCGATACGCAGTATTTT. The V and J genes are TRBV6-5 and TRBJ2-3; a possible D gene is TRBD2 (5 bases). CDR1 is MNHEY and CDR2 is SVGAGI in the germline V gene. CDR3 size: 14 residues. The ends were cut back, 0 bases at V and 6 bases at J, with 10 bases in the middle.

The chain has TRBV27 and TRBJ1-2; maybe TRBD1 (6 bases). Germline V gene sequence: CDR1 MNHEY, CDR2 SMNVEV (reference sequence). V was cut by 3 bases and J by 3 bases, with 17 bases left in between. CDR3 length: 16 amino acids. The CDR3 sequence is CASSFVQNRADYGYTF. CDR3 bases: TGTGCCAGCAGTTTCGTTCAGAACAGGGCGGACTATGGCTACACCTTC.

This clone was picked up a small number of times. The J gene is TRBJ2-7, the V gene TRBV4-1, with D hard to call. The CDR3 runs to 16 residues. V was shortened by 0 bases and J by 0 bases, with 12 bases between the two germline ends. The V gene's germline CDR1 is MGHRA and CDR2 YSYEKL. CDR3 DNA: TGCGCCAGCAGCCAAGATCGCTCCGCTGACTCCTACGAGCAGTACTTC. The encoded protein is CASSQDRSADSYEQYF.

This clone was recorded a few times. V usage is TRBV30 and J usage is TRBJ1-1; weak D call: TRBD1 (5 bases). The CDR3 has 13 amino acids. The V gene lost 2 bases and the J gene lost 9 bases, with 16 bases spanning the gap. Looked up from germline, CDR1 is GTSNPN and CDR2 is SVGIG (reference sequence). The CDR3 loop reads CAWSSWGPMKAFF. In nucleotides, the CDR3 is TGTGCCTGGAGTTCCTGGGGCCCAATGAAAGCTTTCTTT.

The chain is built from TRBV5-1 and TRBJ2-2; TRBD1 is a possible D gene (6 bases). The CDR3 length is 13 residues. Trimming shortened V by 5 bases and J by 5 bases, and 10 bases separated the two germline ends. Germline V gene data show CDR1 as SGHRS and CDR2 as YFSETQ. CDR3 nucleotides: TGCGCCAGCAGGGCTCAGGGGACCGGGGAGCTGTTTTTT. It encodes CASRAQGTGELFF.

The V and J genes are TRBV2 and TRBJ1-2, with TRBD1 identical over 8 bases. The CDR3 length is 13 residues. The V and J ends lost 7 bases and 10 bases, in that order; junction bases with no gene match: 11. Looked up from germline, CDR1 is SNHLY and CDR2 is FYNNEI. CDR3 DNA sequence: TGTGCCAGCAATCCCCTCGGACAGGGTATCTACACCTTC. Protein: CASNPLGQGIYTF.

This clone has only a few counts. The V gene is TRBV7-8, the J gene TRBJ2-3; D is perhaps TRBD2 (6 bases). Trimming took 4 bases from V and 1 from J, leaving 9 bases between them. Germline V gene lookup returns CDR1 SGHVS and CDR2 FQNEAQ. This CDR3 is built from 14 residues. The CDR3 here is CASSWTGGTDTQYF. CDR3 DNA: TGTGCCAGCAGCTGGACGGGGGGCACAGATACGCAGTATTTT.

The chain couples TRBV5-4 to TRBJ1-6; TRBD1 agrees at 8 bases. This CDR3 is built from 14 residues. Per the germline V gene, CDR1 is SGHNT and CDR2 is YYREEE (reference sequence). With 5 bases clipped from V and 9 bases from J, the junction kept 7 bases outside the gene matches. The CDR3 nucleotides read TGTGCCAGCAGTCGAGGACAGGGAGGTTCACCCCTCCACTTT. Its translation is CASSRGQGGSPLHF.

This clone was found a few times. This chain uses TRBV28 with TRBJ1-5, with D perhaps TRBD1 (5 bases). CDR1 MDHEN and CDR2 SYDVKM come from the germline V gene. This CDR3 is 13 amino acids long. V dropped 2 bases and J dropped 7 bases, with 9 bases sitting between them. The CDR3 DNA sequence: TGTGCCAGCAGTTTAATCTCAGGGCAGCCCCAGCATTTT. It encodes CASSLISGQPQHF.

The DNA of the CDR3 is TGTGCCTGGAAAGCCACGGACAGGAGGAACACTGAAGCTTTCTTT. This gives the protein CAWKATDRRNTEAFF. V gene TRBV30 combines with J gene TRBJ1-1, with 7 bases identical to TRBD1. CDR1 and CDR2 (germline): GTSNPN, SVGIG (reference sequence). The V and J ends lost 4 bases and 1 base, in that order; junction bases with no gene match: 9. This CDR3 comprises 15 residues.

This clone was detected only a few times. The gene calls are TRBV30 and TRBJ1-1, with D hard to call. CDR3 size: 11 residues. The germline gives CDR1 GTSNPN, CDR2 SVGIG (reference sequence). The V end lost 2 bases, the J end lost 10 bases, and 11 bases lay between the germline ends. The CDR3 bases are TGTGCCTGGAGTATCAGGATGGTAGCTTTCTTT. Its protein product is CAWSIRMVAFF.

This clone was recorded once. V is TRBV28 and J is TRBJ1-5, with a weak D call TRBD1 (5 bases). This CDR3 region has 17 residues. Germline V gives CDR1 MDHEN, CDR2 SYDVKM. Deletions cut 6 bases from V and 0 bases from J, with 18 bases between. In nucleotides, the CDR3 is TGTGCCAGCAGGCTACGCCCGTGGGGGGATAGCAATCAGCCCCAGCATTTT. Translated, it gives CASRLRPWGDSNQPQHF.

This clone was detected a few times. Here the CDR3 reads CASSELGNYEQYF. CDR3 DNA sequence: TGTGCCAGCAGTGAATTAGGGAATTACGAGCAGTACTTC. The chain employs TRBV2 and TRBJ2-7; no firm D call. Germline-derived CDR1 and CDR2 are SNHLY and FYNNEI. Trimming shortened V by 2 bases and J by 4 bases, and 9 bases separated the two germline ends. This CDR3 region has 13 residues.

This clone showed up just a few times. The rearrangement joins TRBV29-1 to TRBJ2-7; maybe TRBD1 (5 bases). CDR1 SQVTM and CDR2 ANQGSEA come from the germline V gene. The CDR3 is 11 residues long. Trimming removed 7 bases at V and 4 bases at J, with 11 bases between. CDR3: CSATTAYEQYF. In DNA form, the CDR3 reads TGCAGCGCCACGACAGCATACGAGCAGTACTTC.

V is TRBV11-2 and J is TRBJ2-3; D call uncertain. Trimming cost V 1 base and J 1 base, with 3 bases left between them. The CDR3 is 13 amino acids. Per the germline V gene, CDR1 is SGHAT and CDR2 is FQNNGV. CDR3 sequence: CASSLAGTDTQYF. The CDR3 coding sequence is TGTGCCAGCAGCTTAGCCGGCACAGATACGCAGTATTTT.

The gene calls are TRBV28 and TRBJ2-7, with D unresolved. The CDR3 has 11 amino acids. Germline CDR1 is MDHEN and CDR2 is SYDVKM. The V end was cut by 3 bases, the J end by 6 bases, with 6 bases between. The CDR3, as DNA: TGTGCCAGCAGTTTGATACTCGAGCAGTACTTC. Translated, it gives CASSLILEQYF.

This clone was counted a few times. This chain connects TRBV6-1 to TRBJ1-1; D not resolved. Germline CDR1 and CDR2: MNHNS and SASEGT. The CDR3 has 14 residues. Trimming removed 6 bases at V and 5 bases at J, with 16 bases between. For the CDR3, the DNA is TGTGCCAGCAGGGACGACACAGAGTATACTGAAGCTTTCTTT. Its translation: CASRDDTEYTEAFF.

The J gene is TRBJ1-1, the V gene TRBV29-1; D is unresolved. V dropped 1 base and J dropped 6 bases, with 12 bases sitting between them. The CDR3 totals 13 residues. CDR1 and CDR2 from the germline V gene are SQVTM and ANQGSEA. The CDR3: CSVEGRLTAEAFF. Here the CDR3 DNA reads TGCAGCGTTGAAGGGAGGTTAACAGCTGAAGCTTTCTTT.

This chain joins TRBV7-8 and TRBJ1-4, with a weak D call TRBD1 (5 bases). CDR1 and CDR2 from the germline V gene are SGHVS and FQNEAQ. Trimming stripped 1 base from V and 8 bases from J, with 17 bases between. This CDR3 region has 16 residues. Written as DNA, the CDR3 is TGTGCCAGCAGCTTAGTTTCTAAGGGGACGTGGGAAAAACTGTTTTTT. Its translation: CASSLVSKGTWEKLFF.